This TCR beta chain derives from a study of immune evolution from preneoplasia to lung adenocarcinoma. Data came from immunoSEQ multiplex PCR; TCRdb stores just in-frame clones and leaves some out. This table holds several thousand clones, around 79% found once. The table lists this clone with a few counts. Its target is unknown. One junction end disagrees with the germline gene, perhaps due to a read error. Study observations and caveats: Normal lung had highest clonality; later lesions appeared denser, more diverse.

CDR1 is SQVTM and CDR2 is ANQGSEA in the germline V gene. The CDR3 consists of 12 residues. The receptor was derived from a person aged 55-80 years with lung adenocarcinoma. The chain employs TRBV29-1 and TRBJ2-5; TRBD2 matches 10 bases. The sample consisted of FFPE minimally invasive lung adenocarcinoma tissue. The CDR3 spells CSVERTSGSLDF. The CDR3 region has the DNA TGCAGCGTTGAGAGGACTAGCGGTTCCTTGGACTTC. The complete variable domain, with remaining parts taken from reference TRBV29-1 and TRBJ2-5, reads SAVISQKPSRDICQRGTSLTIQCQVDSQVTMMFWYRQQPGQSLTLIATANQGSEATYESGFVIDKFPISRPNLTFSTLTVSNMSPEDSSIYLCSVERTSGSLDFGPGTRLLVL.